Listed here are 5 T cell receptor beta chains from one sample, sequenced in a study of regulatory T cells in long-lasting Graves disease. The sample's time point: persistent/refractory GD, antithyroid drugs over 5 years with positive TRAb. PBMC-extracted RNA yielded the TCR library. According to the study, TCR beta libraries were built with iRepertoire HTBI primers and CDR3-region Arm-PCR. TCRdb ran MiXCR on the multiplex PCR reads and lists one entry per CDR3 protein. Here the sample spans 450,000 or so distinct CDR3 sequences, roughly 20% being singletons. Sequenced here: peripheral blood mononuclear cells (PBMCs), sampled when the disease was refractory, from a patient treated with antithyroid drugs. The receptors originated from a female donor with Graves disease.

The chain employs TRBV6-1 and TRBJ1-4; D is uncertain. The V end was cut by 6 bases, the J end by 8 bases, with 16 bases between. The CDR3 spans 14 residues. Germline V gives CDR1 MNHNS, CDR2 SASEGT. The CDR3 nucleotides are TGTGCCAGCAGAATACACCAAATGGGGGAAAAACTGTTTTTT. Encoded protein: CASRIHQMGEKLFF.

Concerning this clonotype itself: The conserved phenylalanine or tryptophan normally closing the CDR3 is absent here, so this likely arose from a read error. V gene TRBV28 combines with J gene TRBJ1-1; D gene ambiguous. The V gene lost 6 bases and the J gene lost 5 bases, with 16 bases spanning the gap. The CDR3 has 14 amino acids. CDR1 is MDHEN and CDR2 is SYDVKM in the germline V gene. CDR3 bases: TGTGCCAGCAGCTTGGCCGACCTCCAGACTGAAGCTTTCTCT. Translating gives CASSLADLQTEAFS.

V gene TRBV30 combines with J gene TRBJ1-2; D gene ambiguous. Germline V gene lookup returns CDR1 GTSNPN and CDR2 SVGIG (reference sequence). Trimming pared 4 bases from V and 6 bases from J, leaving 18 bases between. This CDR3 has 14 residues. CDR3 region: CAWTGSSRIHGYTF. The CDR3 bases are TGTGCCTGGACGGGGTCATCTAGGATCCATGGCTACACCTTC.

The chain has TRBV7-9 and TRBJ2-1, with TRBD2 matching 7 bases. V was pared by 0 bases and J by 12 bases, with 11 bases of the junction left unmatched. CDR1 SEHNR and CDR2 FQNEAQ come from the germline V gene (reference sequence). The CDR3 has 15 residues. The chain's CDR3 is CASSLASGNGAGQFF. CDR3 sequence (DNA): TGTGCCAGCAGCTTAGCGAGCGGGAACGGAGCGGGGCAGTTCTTC.

This clonotype was picked up many times. The chain has TRBV11-2 and TRBJ2-7; D possibly uses TRBD1 or TRBD2 (5 bases each). The CDR3 is 13 amino acids. Trimming pared 5 bases from V and 7 bases from J, leaving 15 bases between. Looked up from germline, CDR1 is SGHAT and CDR2 is FQNNGV. The CDR3 nucleotides read TGTGCCAGCAGCGGGACCCTATCGGGGGAGCAGTACTTC. Residues: CASSGTLSGEQYF.